The present entry profiles one T cell receptor beta chain with its context. Data came from immunoSEQ multiplex PCR; TCRdb stores just in-frame clones and leaves some out. The table lists 110,000 to 150,000 clones, roughly 75% of them singletons. With 0 bases clipped from V and 5 bases from J, the junction kept 6 bases outside the gene matches. The CDR3 contains 16 residues. Looked up from germline, CDR1 is MNHEY and CDR2 is SMNVEV (reference sequence). Recruits, aged about 18 to 89 years, lived in 20 to 30 US areas. The data were obtained in a study of blood T cell repertoires in COVID-19. The J gene is TRBJ2-5, the V gene TRBV27, with TRBD1 matching over 10 bases. The sequenced sample consisted of PBMCs or T cells enriched from blood (not recorded which). The clonotype was recovered from a woman in her 50s who had recovered from COVID-19. CDR3 region: CASSLSRDRGRETQYF. CDR3 bases: TGTGCCAGCAGTTTATCCAGGGACAGGGGTCGGGAGACCCAGTACTTC.